This is a list of T cell receptor beta chains from one sample in a study of T cell repertoires in cytomegalovirus infection. Via MiXCR, TCRdb re-called the reads, giving one row per CDR3 protein. The table has 490,000 or so distinct CDR3 sequences, about 11% seen once. Sequenced: PBMCs. The receptor set was obtained from a human donor in good health (CMV status not recorded). Some clones in this sample may be carry-over from other donors' samples. The CDR3 runs from the conserved cysteine through the conserved F or W. The D gene is left open where the match is weak. Some rows mark clone size as missing; the rest say once, few, many or name a class of expanded clone.

size	D	V	J	CDR3	DNA
.	.	TRBV5-1	TRBJ1-1	CASSQAWGIVNTEAFF	TGCGCCAGCAGCCAAGCATGGGGGATAGTGAACACTGAAGCTTTCTTT
many	.	TRBV28	TRBJ1-5	CASSLTGQYQPQHF	TGTGCCAGCAGTTTAACCGGACAGTATCAGCCCCAGCATTTT
many	.	TRBV6-5	TRBJ2-2	CASSYRGPNTGELFF	TGTGCCAGCAGTTACCGCGGGCCTAACACCGGGGAGCTGTTTTTT
many	.	TRBV19	TRBJ1-1	CASRAGLSTEAFF	TGTGCCAGTAGAGCGGGGCTTTCCACTGAAGCTTTCTTT
few	.	TRBV20-1	TRBJ2-3	CSVGDYLWDTQYF	TGCAGTGTTGGTGACTACCTATGGGATACGCAGTATTTT
many	TRBD2	TRBV7-9	TRBJ2-1	CASSPVGEGLNNEQFF	TGTGCCAGCAGCCCCGTGGGGGAGGGCCTAAATAATGAGCAGTTCTTC
few	.	TRBV7-4	TRBJ2-3	CASSSPSGAVPGTSLSTDTQYF	TGTGCCAGCAGCTCCCCGTCGGGGGCCGTTCCCGGGACCTCTCTTAGCACAGATACGCAGTATTTT
few	.	TRBV14	TRBJ1-1	CASSQSRVGTEAFF	TGTGCCAGCAGCCAAAGCAGGGTTGGAACTGAAGCTTTCTTT
.	.	TRBV18	TRBJ2-7	CASSSSRDEQYF	TGTGCCAGCTCATCTTCCAGAGACGAGCAGTACTTC
many	.	TRBV6-2/TRBV6-3	TRBJ2-4	CASSYSRQEGKNIQYF	TGTGCCAGCAGTTACTCGAGACAGGAGGGTAAAAACATTCAGTACTTC
few	.	TRBV20-1	TRBJ2-7	CSARGPAGYEQYF	TGCAGTGCTAGGGGGCCAGCAGGCTACGAGCAGTACTTC
many	.	TRBV7-2	TRBJ2-5	CASTQGAGVLQETQYF	TGTGCCAGCACCCAAGGGGCAGGGGTTCTCCAAGAGACCCAGTACTTC
.	.	TRBV15	TRBJ2-5	CATSRDLFGRSGETQYF	TGTGCCACCAGCAGAGATCTTTTTGGCAGGTCGGGGGAGACCCAGTACTTC
many	.	TRBV5-1	TRBJ2-1	CASSFPGEGSNEQFF	TGCGCCAGCAGCTTTCCGGGCGAAGGATCCAATGAGCAGTTCTTC
.	TRBD1	TRBV28	TRBJ1-2	CASSPLTGADGYTF	TGTGCCAGCAGTCCCCTAACAGGGGCCGACGGCTACACCTTC
few	.	TRBV11-3	TRBJ2-3	CASGTTSTDTQYF	TGTGCCAGCGGAACAACTAGCACAGATACGCAGTATTTT
many	.	TRBV7-2	TRBJ2-2	CASTPDRDTGELFF	TGTGCCAGCACCCCCGACAGAGACACCGGGGAGCTGTTTTTT
many	TRBD1	TRBV7-8	TRBJ2-2	CASSRGQGATGELFF	TGTGCCAGCAGTCGCGGACAGGGGGCGACCGGGGAGCTGTTTTTT
.	.	TRBV15	TRBJ1-5	CATSRDKPGGGRGNQPQHF	TGTGCCACCAGCAGAGATAAGCCGGGGGGGGGGCGAGGCAATCAGCCCCAGCATTTT
many	.	TRBV6-1	TRBJ2-1	CASRSEGSGSYNEQFF	TGTGCCAGCAGATCTGAGGGTAGCGGTAGCTACAATGAGCAGTTCTTC
many	TRBD1	TRBV10-3	TRBJ2-4	CAISESTPGGKNIQYF	TGTGCCATCAGTGAGTCGACTCCAGGGGGCAAAAACATTCAGTACTTC
few	.	TRBV13	TRBJ2-1	CASSPQRSYNEQFF	TGTGCCAGCAGCCCTCAGCGGTCCTACAATGAGCAGTTCTTC
.	.	TRBV7-6	TRBJ2-2	CASSLVGILNTGELFF	TGTGCCAGCAGCTTAGTCGGGATTCTAAACACCGGGGAGCTGTTTTTT
few	.	TRBV7-9	TRBJ1-5	CASSLEYRNQPQHF	TGTGCCAGCAGCTTAGAGTACCGGAATCAGCCCCAGCATTTT
few	.	TRBV12-3/TRBV12-4	TRBJ2-7	CASSLTTGGRSEQYF	TGTGCCAGCAGTTTGACGACAGGAGGGCGAAGCGAGCAGTACTTC
.	.	TRBV27	TRBJ2-3	CASSLLGGMSDTQYF	TGTGCCAGCAGTTTATTAGGGGGGATGTCGGACACGCAGTATTTT
few	TRBD1	TRBV30	TRBJ1-2	CAWDRGRNYGYTF	TGTGCCTGGGACAGGGGGCGTAACTATGGCTACACCTTC
few	TRBD1	TRBV20-1	TRBJ1-1	CSARDGQGEYEAFF	TGCAGTGCTAGAGATGGGCAGGGGGAGTATGAAGCTTTCTTT
many	.	TRBV6-1	TRBJ2-3	CASWRLDFSTDTQYF	TGTGCCAGCTGGAGACTGGACTTTAGCACAGATACGCAGTATTTT
.	TRBD2	TRBV28	TRBJ2-7	CASSESSGSYEQYF	TGTGCCAGCAGTGAGTCTAGCGGGAGTTACGAGCAGTACTTC
many	TRBD2	TRBV27	TRBJ2-3	CASSGLAGGLADTQYF	TGTGCCAGCAGTGGACTAGCGGGGGGCCTGGCAGATACGCAGTATTTT
few	TRBD1	TRBV28	TRBJ1-5	CASSLPGQDDQPQHF	TGTGCCAGCAGCCTCCCGGGACAGGACGATCAGCCCCAGCATTTT
many	TRBD2	TRBV5-6	TRBJ2-5	CASEPAGGQETQYF	TGTGCCAGCGAGCCAGCGGGAGGCCAAGAGACCCAGTACTTC
many	TRBD2	TRBV7-3	TRBJ2-1	CASSRTSGSDEQFF	TGTGCCAGCAGCCGGACTAGCGGGAGCGATGAGCAGTTCTTC
many	TRBD1	TRBV4-1	TRBJ1-2	CASSPYRGQDYGYTF	TGCGCCAGCAGCCCTTACAGGGGCCAGGATTATGGCTACACCTTC
once	.	TRBV20-1	TRBJ1-5	CSARTLFGRSQPQHF	TGCAGTGCCAGAACCCTCTTCGGGCGCAGTCAGCCCCAGCATTTT